These T cell receptor beta chains were read from a single sample in a study of response to subunit inactivated influenza vaccine. TCRdb fed the RT-PCR reads into MiXCR, producing one record per CDR3 protein. The sample consists of about 540,000 distinct CDR3 sequences, roughly 25% of them appearing once. These data were also reused for a study on T cells expressing NK-cell markers.

The source was CD4+ T cells sorted from PBMCs, collected 11 to 12 days after vaccination. All receptors come from a middle-aged man who received an inactivated influenza vaccine. The CDR3 runs from the conserved cysteine through the conserved F or W. A D gene is named only where the DNA matches it firmly. Part of the rows lack a size; the others show once, few, many or a class for expanded clones.

TRBJ1-3 | - | - | TRBV7-2 | CASSLAQRNTIYF | TGTGCCAGCAGCTTAGCGCAAAGGAACACCATATATTTT
TRBJ2-2 | - | - | TRBV7-9 | CASSGQISGELFF | TGTGCCAGCAGCGGACAGATCTCCGGGGAGCTGTTTTTT
TRBJ2-2 | TRBD1 | - | TRBV18 | CASSPRTGTGELFF | TGTGCCAGCAGCCCTAGGACAGGGACCGGGGAGCTGTTTTTT
TRBJ1-5 | TRBD1 | - | TRBV20-1 | CSARMGQINQPQHF | TGCAGTGCTAGGATGGGACAGATCAATCAGCCCCAGCATTTT
TRBJ2-7 | - | once | TRBV6-5 | CASSYTTQGLTGYEQYF | TGTGCCAGCAGTTACACCACCCAGGGCCTAACTGGCTACGAGCAGTACTTC
TRBJ2-7 | - | - | TRBV30 | CAWSVSGAGEQYF | TGTGCCTGGAGTGTTTCCGGGGCGGGCGAGCAGTACTTT
TRBJ1-6 | - | many | TRBV6-5 | CASSYTQSSSPLHF | TGTGCCAGCAGTTACACACAGTCGTCTTCACCCCTCCACTTT
TRBJ2-5 | TRBD2 | - | TRBV11-2 | CASSIGTSGGRYLETQYF | TGTGCCAGCAGCATCGGGACTAGCGGGGGGCGGTATTTGGAGACCCAGTACTTC
TRBJ2-5 | TRBD2 | - | TRBV11-1 | CASSRPGGETQYF | TGTGCCAGCAGCCGCCCGGGGGGGGAGACCCAGTACTTC
TRBJ2-3 | TRBD1 | many | TRBV7-8 | CASSFDRVGADTQYF | TGTGCCAGCAGCTTCGACAGGGTTGGGGCAGATACGCAGTATTTT
TRBJ2-5 | TRBD2 | - | TRBV6-2/TRBV6-3 | CASSPGLVAGGQRKKETQYF | TGTGCCAGCAGCCCCGGCCTCGTAGCGGGAGGACAACGGAAAAAAGAGACCCAGTACTTC
TRBJ2-1 | - | many | TRBV5-1 | CASSGTAMSSYNEQFF | TGCGCCAGCAGCGGTACAGCTATGAGCTCCTACAATGAGCAGTTCTTC
TRBJ1-2 | - | - | TRBV5-1 | CASSLEQVGGYTF | TGCGCCAGCAGCTTGGAACAGGTCGGTGGCTACACCTTC
TRBJ2-5 | TRBD2 | few | TRBV7-6 | CASSLTSGGIQETQYF | TGTGCCAGCAGCTTGACTAGCGGGGGGATCCAAGAGACCCAGTACTTC
TRBJ2-2 | - | - | TRBV6-1 | CASSLTKKRATGELFF | TGTGCCAGCAGCCTAACCAAAAAGCGGGCCACCGGGGAGCTGTTTTTT
TRBJ2-7 | - | - | TRBV25-1 | CASSSTGWGPSSYEQYF | TGTGCCAGCAGTAGCACCGGGTGGGGCCCAAGCTCCTACGAGCAGTACTTC
TRBJ2-3 | - | many | TRBV12-3/TRBV12-4 | CASSDSFRTDTQYF | TGTGCCAGCAGCGACTCCTTTCGGACAGATACGCAGTATTTT
TRBJ2-5 | TRBD1 | - | TRBV6-1 | CASRESGTGIFETQYF | TGTGCCAGCAGAGAATCCGGGACAGGGATCTTCGAGACCCAGTACTTC
TRBJ2-7 | TRBD2 | - | TRBV10-3 | CAIGTSETYEQYF | TGTGCCATCGGGACTAGCGAAACCTACGAGCAGTACTTC
TRBJ1-4 | - | few | TRBV10-3 | CAITSGVMGGEKLFF | TGTGCCATTACTTCAGGAGTAATGGGGGGTGAAAAACTGTTTTTT
TRBJ2-7 | - | - | TRBV20-1 | CSARDFRGTYEQYF | TGCAGTGCTAGAGATTTTAGGGGAACCTACGAGCAGTACTTC
TRBJ2-6 | - | few | TRBV7-2 | CASSFYGANVLTF | TGTGCCAGCAGCTTTTATGGGGCCAACGTCCTGACTTTC
TRBJ2-7 | - | many | TRBV5-1 | CASKRDSSYEQYF | TGTGCCAGCAAGAGGGACTCCTCCTACGAGCAGTACTTC
TRBJ2-3 | TRBD2 | - | TRBV11-2 | CASSVGTSSLTDTQYF | TGTGCCAGCAGCGTCGGGACTAGCAGCCTCACAGATACGCAGTATTTT
TRBJ2-7 | - | - | TRBV7-2 | CASSLTGRPYEQYF | TGTGCCAGCAGCTTAACAGGGAGACCCTACGAGCAGTACTTC
TRBJ2-3 | TRBD2 | few | TRBV7-2 | CASKAGGASDTQYF | TGTGCCAGCAAAGCGGGAGGGGCCTCAGATACGCAGTATTTT
TRBJ2-5 | TRBD2 | - | TRBV6-2/TRBV6-3 | CASTPGGLATRQETQYF | TGTGCCAGCACCCCCGGGGGACTAGCGACCCGACAAGAGACCCAGTACTTC
TRBJ2-2 | - | - | TRBV5-1 | CASRSGHLDTGELFF | TGCGCCAGCAGGTCGGGACACCTGGACACCGGGGAGCTGTTTTTT
TRBJ2-3 | TRBD2 | - | TRBV15 | CATSRDVLAGTTDTQYF | TGTGCCACCAGCAGAGATGTACTAGCGGGGACCACAGATACGCAGTATTTT
TRBJ2-4 | - | - | TRBV20-1 | CSAERPTEAKNIQYF | TGCAGTGCTGAACGGCCAACGGAAGCCAAAAACATTCAGTACTTC
TRBJ2-3 | - | - | TRBV29-1 | CSVGPTGTYFGDTQYF | TGCAGCGTTGGCCCCACCGGGACTTACTTTGGAGATACGCAGTATTTT
TRBJ2-1 | TRBD1 | many | TRBV25-1 | CASSEDRVFYNEQFF | TGTGCCAGCAGTGAGGACAGGGTTTTCTACAATGAGCAGTTCTTC
TRBJ2-5 | - | - | TRBV6-1 | CASKATGRLQETQYF | TGTGCCAGCAAAGCCACTGGGAGGCTCCAAGAGACCCAGTACTTC
TRBJ1-5 | TRBD1 | few | TRBV18 | CASSPSRTGGQPQHF | TGTGCCAGCTCACCCTCCAGGACAGGAGGTCAGCCCCAGCATTTT
TRBJ2-1 | TRBD2 | - | TRBV11-3 | CASSLMGLAGGEGNEQFF | TGTGCCAGCAGCTTAATGGGACTAGCGGGAGGTGAGGGCAATGAGCAGTTCTTC
TRBJ1-6 | TRBD1 | many | TRBV5-1 | CASSLGQGSSPLHF | TGTGCCAGCAGCTTAGGACAGGGCAGTTCACCCCTCCACTTT
TRBJ2-7 | - | - | TRBV9 | CASSVSGSGSYEQYF | TGTGCCAGCAGCGTATCCGGGAGCGGGTCCTACGAGCAGTACTTC
TRBJ2-5 | - | few | TRBV20-1 | CSAIDRFETQYF | TGCAGTGCGATAGACAGGTTCGAGACCCAGTACTTC
TRBJ2-2 | - | - | TRBV10-3 | CAISEMRLAGKNTGELFF | TGTGCCATCAGTGAAATGAGGCTGGCAGGGAAGAACACCGGGGAGCTGTTTTTT
TRBJ1-5 | - | few | TRBV12-3/TRBV12-4 | CASSWDQNQPQHF | TGTGCCAGCAGTTGGGACCAAAATCAGCCCCAGCATTTT
TRBJ2-7 | - | few | TRBV18 | CASSPRQVYEQYF | TGTGCCAGCTCACCAAGACAGGTGTACGAGCAGTACTTC
TRBJ1-6 | TRBD1 | few | TRBV6-4 | CASSDRDFGSPLHF | TGTGCCAGCAGCGACAGGGATTTCGGTTCACCCCTCCACTTT
TRBJ2-1 | TRBD2 | - | TRBV20-1 | CSATKLAGNYNEQFF | TGCAGTGCAACAAAACTAGCGGGAAACTACAATGAGCAGTTCTTC
TRBJ2-7 | - | few | TRBV20-1 | CSASITYGFEQYF | TGCAGTGCTAGCATTACCTACGGTTTCGAGCAGTACTTC
TRBJ1-6 | - | - | TRBV20-1 | CSATPGGRVSPLHF | TGCAGTGCTACCCCCGGGGGGCGGGTTTCACCCCTCCACTTT
TRBJ1-5 | - | - | TRBV20-1 | CSARTPGGDHQPQHF | TGCAGTGCTAGAACGCCGGGGGGGGATCACCAGCCCCAGCATTTT
TRBJ1-4 | - | - | TRBV7-2 | CASSLAYRTTNEKLFF | TGTGCCAGCAGCTTAGCGTACAGGACAACTAATGAAAAACTGTTTTTT
TRBJ2-6 | - | - | TRBV2 | CASSTTGISGANVLTF | TGTGCCAGCAGTACCACAGGGATCTCTGGGGCCAACGTCCTGACTTTC
TRBJ2-3 | - | - | TRBV7-9 | CASSSLRTASTDTQYF | TGTGCCAGCAGCTCCCTGCGGACCGCTAGCACAGATACGCAGTATTTT
TRBJ2-7 | - | few | TRBV11-2 | CASSLRRDPSYEQYF | TGTGCCAGCAGCTTACGTAGGGACCCAAGCTACGAGCAGTACTTC
TRBJ2-7 | TRBD2 | - | TRBV7-6 | CASSPRTSGSRYEQYF | TGTGCCAGCAGCCCGAGGACTAGCGGGAGCCGCTACGAGCAGTACTTC
TRBJ1-1 | - | few | TRBV16 | CASSQSVGGTTEAFF | TGTGCCAGCAGCCAATCAGTCGGGGGTACCACTGAAGCTTTCTTT
TRBJ2-2 | TRBD2 | - | TRBV29-1 | CSVGRGGPGELFF | TGCAGCGTTGGCCGGGGGGGCCCCGGGGAGCTGTTTTTT